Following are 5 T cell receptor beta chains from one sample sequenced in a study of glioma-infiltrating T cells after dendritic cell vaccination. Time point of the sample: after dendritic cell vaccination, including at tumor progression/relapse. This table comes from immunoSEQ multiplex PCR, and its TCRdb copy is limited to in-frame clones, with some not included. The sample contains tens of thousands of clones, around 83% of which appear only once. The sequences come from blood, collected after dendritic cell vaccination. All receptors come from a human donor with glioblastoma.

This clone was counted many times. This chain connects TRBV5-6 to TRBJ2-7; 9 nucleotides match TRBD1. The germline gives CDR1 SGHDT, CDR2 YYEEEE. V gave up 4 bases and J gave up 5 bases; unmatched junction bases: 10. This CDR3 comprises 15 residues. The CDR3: CASSVSGTGYHEQYF. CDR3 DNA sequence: TGTGCCAGCAGCGTTTCCGGGACAGGGTACCACGAGCAGTACTTC.

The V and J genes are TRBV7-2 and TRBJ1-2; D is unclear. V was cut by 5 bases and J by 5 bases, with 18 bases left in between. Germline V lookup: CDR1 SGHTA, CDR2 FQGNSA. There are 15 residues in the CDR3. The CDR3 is CASSPSGPSTYGYTF. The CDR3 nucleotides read TGTGCCAGCAGCCCCTCTGGGCCGTCAACATATGGCTACACCTTC. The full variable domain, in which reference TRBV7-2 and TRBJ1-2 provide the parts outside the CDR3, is GAGVSQSPSNKVTEKGKDVELRCDPISGHTALYWYRQSLGQGLEFLIYFQGNSAPDKSGLPSDRFSAERTGGSVSTLTIQRTQQEDSAVYLCASSPSGPSTYGYTFGSGTRLTVV.

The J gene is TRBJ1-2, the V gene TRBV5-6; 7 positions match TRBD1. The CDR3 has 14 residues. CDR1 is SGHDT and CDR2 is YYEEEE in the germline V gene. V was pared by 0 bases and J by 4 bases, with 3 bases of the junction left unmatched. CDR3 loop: CASSLAGQSYGYTF. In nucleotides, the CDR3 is TGTGCCAGCAGCTTGGCGGGACAGTCCTATGGCTACACCTTC.

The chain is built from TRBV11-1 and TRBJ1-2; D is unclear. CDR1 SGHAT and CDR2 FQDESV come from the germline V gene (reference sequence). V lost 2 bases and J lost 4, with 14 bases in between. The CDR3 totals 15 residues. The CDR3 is CASSLPETEGYGYTF. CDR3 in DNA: TGTGCCAGCAGCTTACCAGAGACTGAGGGCTATGGCTACACCTTC.

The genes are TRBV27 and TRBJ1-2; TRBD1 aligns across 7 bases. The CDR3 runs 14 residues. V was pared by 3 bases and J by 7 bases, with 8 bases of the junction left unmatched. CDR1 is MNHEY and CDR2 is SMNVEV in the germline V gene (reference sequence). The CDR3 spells CASSFWDSGRGYTF. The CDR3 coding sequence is TGTGCCAGCAGTTTTTGGGACAGCGGGCGTGGCTACACCTTC.